Each of the 13 T cell receptor beta chains below was sequenced from the same sample in a study of blood T cells in healthy people across ages. A second about 6 to 11 cycle PCR used barcoded and J-beta primers. TCRdb itself ran the 5' RACE reads through MiXCR, one entry per CDR3 protein. The table includes about 640,000 distinct CDR3 sequences, about 30% detected once. Input material: blood. The receptors were gathered from a woman over 75 in good health.

This clonotype was counted ten times or more. The chain employs TRBV7-2 and TRBJ1-5; TRBD1 might be the D (6 bases). The V end lost 5 bases, the J end lost 7 bases, and 12 bases lay between the germline ends. The CDR3 spans 13 residues. Germline loops: CDR1 SGHTA, CDR2 FQGNSA. The CDR3 DNA is TGTGCCAGCAGCCATACAGGGACCCAGCCCCAGCATTTT. Translating gives CASSHTGTQPQHF.

This clonotype was seen only a few times. V and J are TRBV20-1 and TRBJ2-3; 8 bases agree with TRBD2. Germline CDR1 and CDR2: DFQATT and SNEGSKA (reference sequence). The CDR3 is 13 amino acids. The J segment lost 4 bases and the V segment lost 4 bases, leaving 4 bases of the junction unmatched. This chain's CDR3 is CSAIPGLADTQYF. The CDR3 coding sequence is TGCAGTGCTATCCCGGGACTAGCAGATACGCAGTATTTT.

This clonotype has at least ten counts. This sequence joins TRBV9 and TRBJ1-2, with a tentative D call TRBD1 (5 bases). Germline V gene sequence: CDR1 SGDLS, CDR2 YYNGEE. V was pared by 4 bases and J by 8 bases, with 21 bases between. There are 15 residues in the CDR3. CDR3 residues: CASSREAGLSGGYTF. In DNA form, the CDR3 reads TGTGCCAGCAGCCGCGAAGCGGGGCTTTCGGGAGGCTACACCTTC.

This clonotype was seen a handful of times. This could be a read error, since a much larger clone is one nucleotide away. The chain uses TRBV15 and TRBJ2-5; the match to TRBD2 covers 8 bases. This CDR3 spans 15 amino acids. V dropped 6 bases and J dropped 5; count of bases not matched to a gene: 11. Germline CDR1 LNHNV, CDR2 YYDKDF (reference sequence). The CDR3: CATRVGVSGAETQYF. CDR3 bases: TGTGCCACCAGAGTGGGAGTTAGCGGGGCGGAGACCCAGTACTTC.

At least ten counts were recorded for this clonotype. This chain joins TRBV9 and TRBJ1-2, with a possible D match to TRBD1 (5 bases). Trimming took 0 bases from V and 4 from J, leaving 16 bases between them. This CDR3 is built from 16 residues. Germline-derived CDR1 and CDR2 are SGDLS and YYNGEE. CDR3 region: CASSVDLTGRLYGYTF. The CDR3, as DNA: TGTGCCAGCAGCGTAGATCTAACGGGACGCCTCTATGGCTACACCTTC. The full variable domain, in which reference TRBV9 and TRBJ1-2 provide the parts outside the CDR3, is DSGVTQTPKHLITATGQRVTLRCSPRSGDLSVYWYQQSLDQGLQFLIQYYNGEERAKGNILERFSAQQFPDLHSELNLSSLELGDSALYFCASSVDLTGRLYGYTFGSGTRLTVV.

This clonotype occurred many times. The gene calls are TRBV30 and TRBJ2-4, with D uncertain. The CDR3 consists of 11 residues. CDR1 and CDR2 (germline): GTSNPN, SVGIG (reference sequence). Trimming shortened V by 2 bases and J by 3 bases, and 2 bases separated the two germline ends. CDR3 protein: CAWSYKNIQYF. In nucleotides, the CDR3 is TGTGCCTGGAGTTACAAAAACATTCAGTACTTC.

This clonotype has a count of ten or more. CDR3 loop: CASSPNHSQETQYF. The DNA of the CDR3 is TGTGCCAGCAGCCCTAACCACAGCCAAGAGACCCAGTACTTC. The chain joins TRBV12-3 or TRBV12-4 to TRBJ2-5; D gene ambiguous. Trimming left V 6 bases short and J 1 base short, with 12 bases between. The length of the CDR3 is 14 residues.

The chain employs TRBV5-1 and TRBJ1-1; the D is unclear. Germline-derived CDR1 and CDR2 are SGHRS and YFSETQ. The CDR3 length is 14 residues. V was clipped by 0 bases and J by 1 base, with 7 bases between them. CDR3 nucleotides: TGCGCCAGCAGCTTGGTGGTAGCGAACACTGAAGCTTTCTTT. This codes for CASSLVVANTEAFF. The whole variable domain, filled in from reference TRBV5-1 and TRBJ1-1, reads KAGVTQTPRYLIKTRGQQVTLSCSPISGHRSVSWYQQTPGQGLQFLFEYFSETQRNKGNFPGRFSGRQFSNSRSEMNVSTLELGDSALYLCASSLVVANTEAFFGQGTRLTVV.

This clonotype was detected ten times or more. The chain is built from TRBV7-2 and TRBJ1-5; 7 bases map to TRBD1. The CDR3 totals 15 residues. Germline V gene sequence: CDR1 SGHTA, CDR2 FQGNSA. With 9 bases clipped from V and 0 bases from J, the junction kept 8 bases outside the gene matches. The CDR3 DNA follows: TGTGCCAGTAAACAGGGGTATTATAGCAATCAGCCCCAGCATTTT. Amino acid sequence: CASKQGYYSNQPQHF.

As for this clonotype: Germline and junction disagree at one end, which may indicate a read error. The chain joins TRBV5-4 to TRBJ1-2, with 8 bases that match TRBD1. CDR3 length: 11 residues. Germline CDR1 SGHNT, CDR2 YYREEE (reference sequence). CDR3 residues: CAGSSRGRGTF. Written as DNA, the CDR3 is TGTGCCGGCAGCTCCAGGGGGCGGGGCACCTTC. Filled out from reference TRBV5-4 and TRBJ1-2, the complete variable domain reads ETGVTQSPTHLIKTRGQQVTLRCSSQSGHNTVSWYQQALGQGPQFIFQYYREEENGRGNFPPRFSGLQFPNYSSELNVNALELDDSALYLCAGSSRGRGTFGSGTRLTVV.

This clonotype has more than one count but fewer than ten. The V and J genes are TRBV18 and TRBJ2-3; no firm D call. The CDR3 has 15 residues. V was clipped by 1 base and J by 2 bases, with 10 bases between them. The germline CDR1 and CDR2 sequences are KGHSH and LQKENI. This chain's CDR3 is CASSPRVGITDTQYF. CDR3 sequence (DNA): TGTGCCAGCTCACCACGCGTAGGAATCACAGATACGCAGTATTTT.

This clonotype was recorded many times. The rearrangement links TRBV20-1 to TRBJ1-2, with a tentative D call TRBD1 (5 bases). CDR1 and CDR2 (germline): DFQATT, SNEGSKA (reference sequence). Deletions cut 0 bases from V and 6 bases from J, with 14 bases between. CDR3 length: 14 amino acids. CDR3 sequence (DNA): TGCAGTGCTAGAGATAAGGGGAAGAAGGATGGCTACACCTTC. It codes for CSARDKGKKDGYTF.

This clonotype has at least ten counts. The chain is built from TRBV5-1 and TRBJ2-4; 8 bases line up with TRBD2. Per germline, CDR1 SGHRS and CDR2 YFSETQ. The CDR3 extends over 15 amino acids. The V segment lost 0 bases and the J segment 6 bases; nucleotides outside the gene matches: 5. CDR3 in DNA: TGCGCCAGCAGCTTGGACGGGGGGGACTTAAACATTCAGTACTTC. Its translation is CASSLDGGDLNIQYF.